This is a list of T cell receptor beta chains from one sample in a study of blood T cell repertoires in COVID-19. Profiled with immunoSEQ multiplex PCR; TCRdb holds only in-frame clones, not every one. The table shows roughly 220,000 clones, with just under 85% occurring only once. The sequenced material came from PBMCs or T cells enriched from blood (not recorded which). The receptors come from a middle-aged woman with acute COVID-19. CDR3s include the opening cysteine and the closing phenylalanine or tryptophan. The D gene is left open where the match is weak. Clone size is not always given. Where it is, it says once, few, many or a class for expanded clones.

abundance	v_gene	d_gene	j_gene	CDR3nt	CDR3aa
.	TRBV5-4	.	TRBJ1-6	TGTGCCAGCAGCGCGGAGGGGTCACCCCTCCACTTT	CASSAEGSPLHF
.	TRBV4-3	TRBD1	TRBJ1-4	TGCGCCAGCAGCCAAGAAAGGACAGGGAGAGAAAAACTGTTTTTT	CASSQERTGREKLFF
few	TRBV18	.	TRBJ2-7	TGTGCCAGCTCACCTCTGGACTTAGCCTACGAGCAGTACTTC	CASSPLDLAYEQYF
.	TRBV21-1	.	TRBJ1-5	TGTGCCAGCACCGATCAGCCCCAGCATTTT	CASTDQPQHF
.	TRBV2	.	TRBJ2-7	TGTGCCAGCAAAACCGACAGGCTTATCGCCTACGAGCAGTACTTC	CASKTDRLIAYEQYF
.	TRBV7-4	TRBD1	TRBJ1-4	TGTGCCAGCACCCTCGTAGTCGGGACAGGGACTAATGAAAAACTGTTTTTT	CASTLVVGTGTNEKLFF
.	TRBV5-1	TRBD2	TRBJ2-2	TGCGCCAGCAGCGAGGTGATAGCGGGAGGGCCTATCGGGGAGCTGTTTTTT	CASSEVIAGGPIGELFF
.	TRBV11-2	.	TRBJ1-4	TGTGCCAGCAGCTTAACGGTGGGGACAACTTTTTATGAAAAACTGTTTTTT	CASSLTVGTTFYEKLFF
few	TRBV7-8	.	TRBJ2-5	TGTGCCAGCAGCTTAGTCCCTCAGGAGGAAGAGACCCAGTACTTC	CASSLVPQEEETQYF
few	TRBV23-1	.	TRBJ1-5	TGCGCCAGCAGTCAGCAAGTTTTCAGCGTTCAGCCCCAGCATTTT	CASSQQVFSVQPQHF
.	TRBV27	TRBD2	TRBJ2-7	TGTGCCAGCAGATTGGTGGCGGGAGGTTCCTACGAGCAGTACTTC	CASRLVAGGSYEQYF
.	TRBV4-2	.	TRBJ2-7	TGTGCCAGCAGCCAAGAGAGCGACTACGAGCAGTACTTC	CASSQESDYEQYF